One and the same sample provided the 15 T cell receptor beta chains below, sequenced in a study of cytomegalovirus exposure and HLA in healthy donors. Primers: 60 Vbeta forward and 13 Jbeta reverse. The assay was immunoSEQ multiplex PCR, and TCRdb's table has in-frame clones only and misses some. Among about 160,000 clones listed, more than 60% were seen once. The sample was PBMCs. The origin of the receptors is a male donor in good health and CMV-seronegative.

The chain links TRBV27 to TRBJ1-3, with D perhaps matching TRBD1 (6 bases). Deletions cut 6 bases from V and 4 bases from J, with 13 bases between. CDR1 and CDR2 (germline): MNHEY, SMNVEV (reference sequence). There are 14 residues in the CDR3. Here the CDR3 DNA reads TGTGCCAGCAGGAGAACAGGGACGGGAAACACCATATATTTT. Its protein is CASRRTGTGNTIYF.

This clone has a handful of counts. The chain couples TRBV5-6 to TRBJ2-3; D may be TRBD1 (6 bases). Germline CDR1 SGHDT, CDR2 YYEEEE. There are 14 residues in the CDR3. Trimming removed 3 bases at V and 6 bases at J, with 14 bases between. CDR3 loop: CASSSQGFLDTQYF. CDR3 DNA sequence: TGTGCCAGCAGCTCCCAGGGGTTTCTCGATACGCAGTATTTT. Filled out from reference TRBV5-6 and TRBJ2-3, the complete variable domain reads DAGVTQSPTHLIKTRGQQVTLRCSPKSGHDTVSWYQQALGQGPQFIFQYYEEEERQRGNFPDRFSGHQFPNYSSELNVNALLLGDSALYLCASSSQGFLDTQYFGPGTRLTVL.

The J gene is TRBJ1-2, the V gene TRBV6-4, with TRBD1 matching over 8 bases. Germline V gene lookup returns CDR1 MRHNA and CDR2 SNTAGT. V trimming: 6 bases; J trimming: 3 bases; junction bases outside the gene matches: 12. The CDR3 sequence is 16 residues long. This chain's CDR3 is CASRKRGDRLDYGYTF. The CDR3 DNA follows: TGTGCCAGCAGGAAAAGAGGGGACAGGTTGGACTATGGCTACACCTTC.

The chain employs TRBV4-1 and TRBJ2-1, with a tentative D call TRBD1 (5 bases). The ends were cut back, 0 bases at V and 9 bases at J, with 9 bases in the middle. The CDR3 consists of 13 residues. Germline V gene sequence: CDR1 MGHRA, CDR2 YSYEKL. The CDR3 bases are TGCGCCAGCAGCCAAGATCATAGGGGTGAGCAGTTCTTC. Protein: CASSQDHRGEQFF.

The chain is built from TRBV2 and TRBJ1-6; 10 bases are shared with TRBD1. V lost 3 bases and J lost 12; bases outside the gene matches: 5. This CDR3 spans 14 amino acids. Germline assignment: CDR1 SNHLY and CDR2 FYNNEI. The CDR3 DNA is TGTGCCAGCAGTGAGGACAGGGGGGTGGAACCCCTCCACTTT. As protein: CASSEDRGVEPLHF.

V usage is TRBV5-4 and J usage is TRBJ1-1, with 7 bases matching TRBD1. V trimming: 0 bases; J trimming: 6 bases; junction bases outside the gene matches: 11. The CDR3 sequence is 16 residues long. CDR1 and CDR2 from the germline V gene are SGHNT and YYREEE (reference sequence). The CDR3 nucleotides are TGTGCCAGCAGCTTGGCCAAGGGCAGGGGGGACTCTGAAGCTTTCTTT. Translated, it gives CASSLAKGRGDSEAFF.

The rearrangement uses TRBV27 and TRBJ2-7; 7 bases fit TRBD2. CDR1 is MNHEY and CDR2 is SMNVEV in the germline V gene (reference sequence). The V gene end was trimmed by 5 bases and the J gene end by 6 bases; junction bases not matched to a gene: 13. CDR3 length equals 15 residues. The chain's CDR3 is CASSRSGEGLLEQYF. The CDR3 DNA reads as TGTGCCAGCAGTCGCTCCGGGGAGGGCCTCCTCGAGCAGTACTTC.

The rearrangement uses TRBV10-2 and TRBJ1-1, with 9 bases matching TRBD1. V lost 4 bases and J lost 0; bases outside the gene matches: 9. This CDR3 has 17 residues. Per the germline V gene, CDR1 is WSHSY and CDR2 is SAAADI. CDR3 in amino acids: CASSADRGFSMNTEAFF. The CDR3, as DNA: TGCGCCAGCAGTGCGGACAGGGGATTTTCCATGAACACTGAAGCTTTCTTT.

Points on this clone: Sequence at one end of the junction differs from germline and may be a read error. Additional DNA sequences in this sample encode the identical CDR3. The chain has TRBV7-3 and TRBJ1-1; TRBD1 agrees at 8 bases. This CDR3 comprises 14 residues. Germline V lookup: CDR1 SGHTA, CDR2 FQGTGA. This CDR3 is CASSLTGGGTEAFF. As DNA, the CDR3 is TGTGCCAGCAGCCTAACAGGGGGTGGAACTGAAGCTTTCTTT.

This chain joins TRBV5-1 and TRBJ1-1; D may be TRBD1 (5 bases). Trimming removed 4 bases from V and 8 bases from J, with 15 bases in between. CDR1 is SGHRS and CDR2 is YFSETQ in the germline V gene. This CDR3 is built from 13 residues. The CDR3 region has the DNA TGCGCCAGCAGCCTCTTAGGGACTGACGAAGCTTTCTTT. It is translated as CASSLLGTDEAFF. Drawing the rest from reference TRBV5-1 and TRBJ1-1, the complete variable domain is KAGVTQTPRYLIKTRGQQVTLSCSPISGHRSVSWYQQTPGQGLQFLFEYFSETQRNKGNFPGRFSGRQFSNSRSEMNVSTLELGDSALYLCASSLLGTDEAFFGQGTRLTVV.

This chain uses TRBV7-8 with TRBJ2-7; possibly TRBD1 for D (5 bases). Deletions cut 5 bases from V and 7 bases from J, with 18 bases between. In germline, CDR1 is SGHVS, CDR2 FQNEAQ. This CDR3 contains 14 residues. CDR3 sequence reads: CASSARQNLREQYF. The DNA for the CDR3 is TGTGCCAGCAGCGCCCGACAGAACTTACGGGAGCAGTACTTC.

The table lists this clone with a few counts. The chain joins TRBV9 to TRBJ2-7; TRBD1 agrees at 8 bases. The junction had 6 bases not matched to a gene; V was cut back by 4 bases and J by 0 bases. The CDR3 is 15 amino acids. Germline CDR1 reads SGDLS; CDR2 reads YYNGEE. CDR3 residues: CASSYGQGSSYEQYF. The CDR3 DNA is TGTGCCAGCAGCTACGGACAGGGAAGCTCCTACGAGCAGTACTTC.

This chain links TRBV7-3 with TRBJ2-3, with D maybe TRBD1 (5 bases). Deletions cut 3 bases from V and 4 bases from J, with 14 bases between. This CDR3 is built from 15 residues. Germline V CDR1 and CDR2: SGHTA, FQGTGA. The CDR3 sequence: CASSLSQASADTQYF. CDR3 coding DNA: TGTGCCAGCAGCTTGTCACAGGCCTCGGCAGATACGCAGTATTTT.

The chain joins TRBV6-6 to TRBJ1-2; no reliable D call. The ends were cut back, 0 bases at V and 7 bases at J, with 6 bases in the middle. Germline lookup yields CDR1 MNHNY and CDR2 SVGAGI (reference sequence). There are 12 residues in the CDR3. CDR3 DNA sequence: TGTGCCAGCAGTTACTCTACGAGTGGCTACACCTTC. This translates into CASSYSTSGYTF.

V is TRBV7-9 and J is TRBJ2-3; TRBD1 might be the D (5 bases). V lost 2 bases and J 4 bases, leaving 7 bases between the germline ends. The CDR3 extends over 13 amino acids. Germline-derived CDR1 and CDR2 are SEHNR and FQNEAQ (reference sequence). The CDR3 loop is CASSLLGADTQYF. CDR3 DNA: TGTGCCAGCAGCTTATTAGGGGCAGATACGCAGTATTTT.